Below, one T cell receptor beta chain is given with its context. What it binds is unknown. The data originate from a study of blood T cells in healthy people across ages. Germline V CDR1 and CDR2: MNHEY, SVGAGI. The CDR3 sequence is 13 residues long. With 6 bases removed from V and 0 bases from J, the gap between germline ends came to 8 bases. The second PCR ran about 6 to 11 cycles with a sample-barcoded 5' primer and J-beta primers. All cDNA molecules were each tagged by a template-switch adaptor with 12 random nucleotides. TCRdb re-called the 5' RACE reads with MiXCR, one entry per CDR3 protein. The table records around 620,000 distinct CDR3 sequences, roughly a quarter of them present only once. The study's findings and limits: Whereas aged donors had fewer naive CD4+ cells, long-lived donors had more of them and higher diversity. As age increased, TCR beta diversity per million T cells fell in a roughly linear fashion. PBMC samples, being unsorted, prevented any conclusive comparison of naive and antigen-experienced cells.

The sequence derives from a woman aged 70-85 years in good health. The genes are TRBV6-5 and TRBJ1-1, with unresolved D. Sequencing was done on a sample of blood. CDR3 sequence (DNA): TGTGCCAGCAGGCGGAGCATGAACACTGAAGCTTTCTTT. It encodes CASRRSMNTEAFF.